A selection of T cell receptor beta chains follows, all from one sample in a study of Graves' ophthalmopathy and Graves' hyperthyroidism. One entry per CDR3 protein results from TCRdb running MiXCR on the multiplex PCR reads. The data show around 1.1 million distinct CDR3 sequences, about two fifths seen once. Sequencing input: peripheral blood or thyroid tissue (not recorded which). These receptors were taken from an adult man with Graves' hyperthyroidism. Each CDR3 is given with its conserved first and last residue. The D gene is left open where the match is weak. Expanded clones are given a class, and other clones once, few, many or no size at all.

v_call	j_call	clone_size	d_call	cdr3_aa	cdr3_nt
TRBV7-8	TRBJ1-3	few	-	CASSLGGRGADGNTIYF	TGTGCCAGCAGCTTAGGGGGAAGGGGGGCCGATGGAAACACCATATATTTT
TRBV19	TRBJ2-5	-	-	CASSYGLSQYF	TGTGCCAGTAGCTATGGGTTGAGCCAGTACTTC
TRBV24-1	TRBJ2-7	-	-	CATSDLEQYF	TGTGCCACCAGTGATTTGGAGCAGTACTTC
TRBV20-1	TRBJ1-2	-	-	CSARDRGDGYTF	TGCAGTGCTAGAGATCGTGGGGATGGCTACACCTTC
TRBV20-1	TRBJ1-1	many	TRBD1	CSAKPDRGAGDTEAFF	TGCAGTGCTAAGCCCGACAGGGGGGCAGGGGACACTGAAGCTTTCTTT
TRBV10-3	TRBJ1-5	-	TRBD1	CAIKGDSDNQPQHF	TGTGCCATCAAAGGGGACAGCGATAATCAGCCCCAGCATTTT
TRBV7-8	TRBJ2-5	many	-	CASSLALREQGETQYF	TGTGCCAGCAGCTTAGCGCTGAGGGAGCAAGGGGAGACCCAGTACTTC
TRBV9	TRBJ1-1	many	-	CASSPPFGQQNTEAFF	TGTGCCAGCAGCCCACCCTTTGGGCAGCAGAACACTGAAGCTTTCTTT
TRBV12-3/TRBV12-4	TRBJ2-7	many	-	CASSLRGITYEQYF	TGTGCCAGCAGTCTACGGGGTATAACCTACGAGCAGTACTTC
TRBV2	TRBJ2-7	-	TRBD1	CATSGTGLGEQYF	TGTGCCACCTCCGGGACAGGGCTGGGGGAGCAGTACTTC
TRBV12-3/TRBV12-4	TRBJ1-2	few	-	CASSFRGAYGYTF	TGTGCCAGCAGTTTTCGGGGAGCCTATGGCTACACCTTC
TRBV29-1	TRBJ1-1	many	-	CSVDFTGVTEAFF	TGCAGCGTTGATTTTACGGGGGTTACTGAAGCTTTCTTT
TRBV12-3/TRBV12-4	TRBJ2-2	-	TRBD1	CASSLHTGGSGTGELFF	TGTGCCAGCAGTTTACACACAGGGGGATCGGGCACCGGGGAGCTGTTTTTT
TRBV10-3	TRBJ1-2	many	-	CAISESTVPRGGYTF	TGTGCCATCAGTGAGTCGACGGTCCCTAGGGGTGGCTACACCTTC
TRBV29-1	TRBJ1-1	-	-	CSALGGLNTEAFF	TGCAGCGCACTGGGGGGACTGAACACTGAAGCTTTCTTT
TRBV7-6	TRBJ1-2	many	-	CASSERNRVGYTF	TGTGCCAGCAGCGAAAGGAACAGGGTTGGCTACACCTTC
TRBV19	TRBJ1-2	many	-	CASNYPGRNYGYTF	TGTGCCAGTAACTACCCAGGCAGGAACTATGGCTACACCTTC
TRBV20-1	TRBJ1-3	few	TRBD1	CSANRDRDSGNTIYF	TGCAGTGCTAACCGGGACAGGGACTCTGGAAACACCATATATTTT
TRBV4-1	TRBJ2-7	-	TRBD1	CASSQAPPDRGPPRYEQYF	TGCGCCAGCAGCCAAGCCCCACCGGACAGGGGCCCTCCGAGATACGAGCAGTACTTC
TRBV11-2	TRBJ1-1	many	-	CASSLTPTVNTEAFF	TGTGCCAGCAGCTTAACACCGACAGTGAACACTGAAGCTTTCTTT
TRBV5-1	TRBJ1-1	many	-	CASSLEGGLNTEAFF	TGCGCCAGCAGCTTGGAGGGCGGGTTGAACACTGAAGCTTTCTTT
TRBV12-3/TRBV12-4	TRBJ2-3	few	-	CASSFGRDTDTQYF	TGTGCCAGCAGTTTCGGGCGGGACACAGATACGCAGTATTTT
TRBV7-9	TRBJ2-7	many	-	CASSLVVGASYEQYF	TGTGCCAGCAGCTTAGTGGTTGGTGCGAGCTACGAGCAGTACTTC
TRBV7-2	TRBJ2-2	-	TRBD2	CASSLRLAGGLFF	TGTGCCAGCAGCTTACGTCTGGCGGGGGGGCTGTTTTTT
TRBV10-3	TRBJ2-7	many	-	CASSSPDKVGEQYF	TGTGCCAGCAGTTCCCCCGACAAGGTGGGCGAGCAGTACTTC
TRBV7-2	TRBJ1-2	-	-	CASSYGTAYGYTF	TGTGCCAGCAGCTACGGGACGGCCTATGGCTACACCTTC
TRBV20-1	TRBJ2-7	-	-	CSAKAVPEQYF	TGCAGTGCTAAAGCGGTTCCCGAGCAGTACTTC
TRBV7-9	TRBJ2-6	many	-	CASSFYSGANVLTF	TGTGCCAGCAGCTTCTACTCTGGGGCCAACGTCCTGACTTTC
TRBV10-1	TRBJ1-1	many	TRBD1	CASSPGQGHTEAFF	TGCGCCAGCAGTCCTGGACAGGGCCACACTGAAGCTTTCTTT
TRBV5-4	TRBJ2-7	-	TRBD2	CASSLALGGNNYEQYF	TGTGCCAGCAGCTTGGCCTTGGGAGGGAACAACTACGAGCAGTACTTC
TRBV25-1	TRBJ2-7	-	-	CASRQRGDRSLNRF	TGTGCCAGCAGGCAGAGGGGGGATCGATCGTTGAATCGCTTC
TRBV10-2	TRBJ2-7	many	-	CASSDSSYEQYF	TGTGCCAGCAGTGACAGTTCCTACGAGCAGTACTTC